Sequencing of this TCR beta chain was carried out in a study of blood T cell repertoires in COVID-19. As for the study in general: Acute and convalescent COVID-19 specimens originated in the United States, Italy and Spain.

The data were produced by immunoSEQ multiplex PCR, yet TCRdb's version contains in-frame clones alone and is incomplete. The table shows 70,000 to 95,000 clones, with approximately 88% occurring only once. Looked up from germline, CDR1 is ENHRY and CDR2 is SYGVKD. CDR3 size: 15 residues. V was cut by 6 bases and J by 1 base, with 13 bases left in between. Sample: peripheral blood. This sequence was found in a man between 50 and 59 years old with COVID-19, enrolled during active disease. The chain employs TRBV10-3 and TRBJ1-5, with a weak D call TRBD1 (6 bases). The CDR3 DNA follows: TGTGCCATCAGGCCCGCGGGGGGCAGCAATCAGCCCCAGCATTTT. It specifies CAIRPAGGSNQPQHF.